Shown below are 5 T cell receptor beta chains from a single sample sequenced in a study of CD8+CD57+ T cells in acquired aplastic anemia. Investigators profiled TCR beta VDJ and CDR3 from genomic DNA template. TCRdb independently ran MiXCR on the reads; one entry per CDR3 protein. The table lists 250,000 or so distinct CDR3 sequences, 40% to 50% of them singletons, with approximately 7.8% in the top ten. CD8+CD57+ cell expansion had been shown by flow cytometry in patients chosen for sequencing. Sequencing used sorted CD4+, CD8+, or CD8+CD57+ T cells (not recorded which) from PBMCs. The receptors shown here come from a human donor with aplastic anemia.

V usage is TRBV7-9 and J usage is TRBJ1-2; D unclear. The CDR3 is 13 residues long. From germline, CDR1 is SEHNR and CDR2 FQNEAQ (reference sequence). V lost 5 bases and J lost 8, with 15 bases in between. The CDR3 DNA is TGTGCCAGCAGCCCGTCCCCTTCCGTGGGCTACACCTTC. It translates to CASSPSPSVGYTF.

J is TRBJ1-2 and V is TRBV10-3, with 7 bases that match TRBD1. This CDR3 contains 15 residues. CDR1 ENHRY and CDR2 SYGVKD come from the germline V gene. The J segment lost 0 bases and the V segment lost 10 bases, leaving 11 bases of the junction unmatched. The CDR3 region is CASRQGAEPNYGYTF. In DNA form, the CDR3 reads TGTGCCAGCAGACAGGGTGCCGAACCTAACTATGGCTACACCTTC.

The chain couples TRBV2 to TRBJ1-2; maybe TRBD1 (5 bases). Trimming shortened V by 0 bases and J by 5 bases, and 7 bases separated the two germline ends. The CDR3 length is 13 residues. Germline-derived CDR1 and CDR2 are SNHLY and FYNNEI. The CDR3 is CASSEAPGYGYTF. Written as DNA, the CDR3 is TGTGCCAGCAGTGAAGCGCCAGGGTATGGCTACACCTTC.

In this sample, this clonotype turned up once. The rearrangement joins TRBV29-1 to TRBJ1-1; the D is unclear. The V end was cut by 2 bases, the J end by 5 bases, with 6 bases between. CDR1 and CDR2 (germline): SQVTM, ANQGSEA. This CDR3 is built from 11 residues. This chain's CDR3 is CSVESWTEAFF. DNA for the CDR3: TGCAGCGTTGAATCGTGGACTGAAGCTTTCTTT.

J is TRBJ2-5 and V is TRBV7-8; D remains unclear. The CDR3 runs 12 residues. V gave up 7 bases and J gave up 5 bases, with 11 bases separating them. In germline, CDR1 is SGHVS, CDR2 FQNEAQ. For the CDR3, the DNA is TGTGCCAGCAACGGGCCGTCCGAGACCCAGTACTTC. Its protein product is CASNGPSETQYF.